Listed here is a single TCR beta chain. Its antigen is unknown. These data are taken from a study of T-cell reconstitution after alpha-beta-depleted transplantation in children. Study-level results: High day-60 TCRbeta diversity in some patients came from surviving recipient T cells and thymic progenitors. Newly generated T cells supplied most T-cell counts and diversity one year post-transplant.

Unique molecular identifiers featured in how the TCRbeta library was prepared. Each CDR3 protein gets one entry after TCRdb re-called the PCR reads with MiXCR. The table records around 800,000 distinct CDR3 sequences, under 20% of them present only once. The CDR3 extends over 12 amino acids. J lost 7 bases, V lost 8 bases, and 7 bases had no gene match. The germline V gene encodes CDR1 MNHNY and CDR2 SVGAGI (reference sequence). This receptor was taken from a male patient younger than 18 who had a stem cell transplant for acute lymphoblastic leukemia, so the T cells may come from the graft donor. The V and J genes are TRBV6-6 and TRBJ1-1; 7 nucleotides agree with TRBD1. The specimen comprised PBMCs, mostly from graft donor cells, sampled 360 days after TCRalphabeta/CD19-depleted stem cell transplant. The CDR3 DNA is TGTGCCAGCCGGACAGGACGGGGTGAAGCTTTCTTT. It encodes CASRTGRGEAFF.